This T cell receptor (beta chain) is drawn from a study of T cell responses to AZD1222 COVID-19 vaccine. Study-level background: Second-dose schedules of about 4 or about 12 weeks were combined.

The germline V and J ends were trimmed by 0 bases and 5 bases, with 12 bases remaining between them. Germline assignment: CDR1 SGHKS and CDR2 YYEKEE (reference sequence). CDR3 length: 16 amino acids. To note about this clone: Its antigen is not known.

Overall study results and limits: Spike-wide vaccine-associated CD4 TCRs dominated at 160-218 and 743-854. Donor demographics were predominantly white British with a female majority; clonal diversity may be underestimated.

TCRdb's table, derived via immunoSEQ multiplex PCR, lists solely in-frame clones and lacks some. The profile covers some 130,000 clones, with over 75% appearing a single time and 1.6% taken by the ten largest. J is TRBJ1-6 and V is TRBV5-5, with D perhaps TRBD1 (5 bases). Source: peripheral blood, taken on day 0 of AZD1222 vaccination. The clonotype was recovered from an adult in good health. The CDR3 region has the DNA TGTGCCAGCAGCTTGGGGCAGGGTCGGGATAATTCACCCCTCCACTTT. It yields the protein CASSLGQGRDNSPLHF.